The sequence of this T cell receptor (beta chain) was determined in a study of blood T cell repertoires in COVID-19. Across the study: PBMCs, B-cell-depleted T cells, or T cells provided the cDNA or gDNA that made up the material.

Germline lookup yields CDR1 LGHNT and CDR2 FRNRAP. Trimming pared 2 bases from V and 5 bases from J, leaving 21 bases between. The CDR3 covers 17 residues. Methods used by the authors: Scientists estimated how many nucleated cells there were by amplifying reference gene primers. TCRdb's copy holds only in-frame clones and misses some; the assay was immunoSEQ multiplex PCR. V, J and clone size are those of that table, while D and trimming were read from the DNA. Found here are around 15,000 clones, more than 75% of them singletons; the top ten hold 13%. The receptor was isolated from a human donor in a cohort sampled during active COVID-19. Specimen: peripheral blood. The rearrangement links TRBV12-5 to TRBJ1-1, with D possibly TRBD1 on 5 matching bases. The CDR3 DNA reads TGTGCTAGTGGTTTGTTACCTCAGGGTTTGGCTCGAACTGAAGCTTTCTTT. Amino acids: CASGLLPQGLARTEAFF.